The text below deals with one T cell receptor beta chain. With 7 bases removed from V and 1 base from J, the gap between germline ends came to 15 bases. The germline V gene encodes CDR1 MNHEY and CDR2 SVGAGI. The CDR3 is 15 residues long. This entry is derived from a study of blood T cell repertoires in COVID-19. Clinical history reported by participants formed the basis on which cohorts were assigned. TCRdb keeps only in-frame clones here, not all; method: immunoSEQ multiplex PCR. The data contain roughly 290,000 clones, 87% of them singletons. The sample comprised PBMCs or T cells enriched from blood (not recorded which). V is TRBV6-5 and J is TRBJ2-3; weak D call: TRBD2 (6 bases). The receptor was isolated from a middle-aged woman who had recovered from COVID-19. This chain's CDR3 is CASTAGQVRTDTQYF. For the CDR3, the DNA is TGTGCCAGCACCGCGGGGCAGGTACGCACAGATACGCAGTATTTT.